This T cell receptor beta chain was documented in a study of blood T cell repertoires in COVID-19. Study summary: The samples span acute and convalescent COVID-19 from the United States, Italy and Spain.

Original handling: Estimation of nucleated cell counts relied on the amplification of reference gene primers. Method: immunoSEQ multiplex PCR; TCRdb's copy keeps in-frame clones and lacks some. V, J and clone size reflect that table, while D and trimming were determined from the DNA. The sample holds some 90,000 clones; roughly 90% are singletons and the top ten take about 2.5%. This CDR3 spans 12 amino acids. Trimming shortened V by 4 bases and J by 2 bases, and 6 bases separated the two germline ends. Germline assignment: CDR1 SGDLS and CDR2 YYNGEE. This sequence was found in a man in his fifties or sixties with COVID-19, enrolled during active disease. Sequenced input: peripheral blood. The chain joins TRBV9 to TRBJ2-5, with D possibly being TRBD1 (6 bases). In DNA form, the CDR3 reads TGTGCCAGCAGCACAGGGCAAGAGACCCAGTACTTC. Translation gives CASSTGQETQYF.